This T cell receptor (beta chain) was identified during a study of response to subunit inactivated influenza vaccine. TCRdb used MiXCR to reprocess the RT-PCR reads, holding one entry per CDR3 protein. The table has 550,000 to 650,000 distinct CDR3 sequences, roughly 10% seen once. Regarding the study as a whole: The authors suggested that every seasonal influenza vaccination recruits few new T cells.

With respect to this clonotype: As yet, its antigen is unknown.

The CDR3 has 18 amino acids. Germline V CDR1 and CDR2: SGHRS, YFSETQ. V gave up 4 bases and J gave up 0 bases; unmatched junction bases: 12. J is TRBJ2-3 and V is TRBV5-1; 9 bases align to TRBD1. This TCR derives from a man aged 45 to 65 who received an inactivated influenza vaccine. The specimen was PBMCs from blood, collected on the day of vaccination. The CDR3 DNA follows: TGCGCCAGCAGCCACGGGACAGGGTTGCCTAGCAGCACAGATACGCAGTATTTT. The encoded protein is CASSHGTGLPSSTDTQYF. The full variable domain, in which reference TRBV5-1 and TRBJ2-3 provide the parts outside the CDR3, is KAGVTQTPRYLIKTRGQQVTLSCSPISGHRSVSWYQQTPGQGLQFLFEYFSETQRNKGNFPGRFSGRQFSNSRSEMNVSTLELGDSALYLCASSHGTGLPSSTDTQYFGPGTRLTVL.